This entry lists 31 T cell receptor beta chains sequenced from one sample in a study of Graves' ophthalmopathy and Graves' hyperthyroidism. The authors amplified TCR beta CDR3 regions, and they did so from RNA transcripts for repertoire sequencing. After a first-round RT-PCR with HTBI primers, a second-round multiplex PCR was run. TCRdb redid the calling of the multiplex PCR reads with MiXCR, one entry per CDR3 protein. The sample lists about 600,000 distinct CDR3 sequences, less than 45% seen once, with about 4.6% in the top ten. Sequencing was carried out using peripheral blood or thyroid tissue (not recorded which). These receptors all come from an adult man with Graves' hyperthyroidism.

This clonotype has ten or more counts. The chain is built from TRBV7-2 and TRBJ1-5; possibly TRBD1 for D (5 bases). Trimming left V 5 bases short and J 5 bases short, with 13 bases between. Germline V gene data show CDR1 as SGHTA and CDR2 as FQGNSA. This CDR3 has 14 residues. The DNA of the CDR3 is TGTGCCAGCAGCAAGACAGTCTACGATCAGCCCCAGCATTTT. Protein sequence: CASSKTVYDQPQHF.

This chain joins TRBV14 and TRBJ2-4, with 13 bases matching TRBD2. After removal of 1 base from V and 0 bases from J, the junction contained 6 bases not matched to a gene. The germline V gene encodes CDR1 SGHDN and CDR2 FVKESK. This CDR3 region has 19 residues. CDR3 nucleotide sequence: TGTGCCAGCAGCCAAGGTGGACTAGCGGGAGCACTAGCCAAAAACATTCAGTACTTC. The encoded protein is CASSQGGLAGALAKNIQYF.

This chain joins TRBV18 and TRBJ1-2; D unresolved. The V gene's germline CDR1 is KGHSH and CDR2 LQKENI. V gave up 3 bases and J gave up 2 bases, with 10 bases separating them. The CDR3 is 14 residues long. The CDR3 sequence: CASSPVDGNYGYTF. Written as DNA, the CDR3 is TGTGCCAGCTCACCCGTCGACGGAAACTATGGCTACACCTTC.

This clonotype has ten or more counts. The CDR3 DNA reads as TGTGCCAGTAGTATAGATGGAGGAGGGGATAGCAATCAGCCCCAGCATTTT. This gives the protein CASSIDGGGDSNQPQHF. The rearrangement uses TRBV19 and TRBJ1-5; D is perhaps TRBD1 (5 bases). The CDR3 is 17 amino acids. Trimming took off 0 bases at V and 0 bases at J, with 12 bases between the two ends. Germline V lookup: CDR1 LNHDA, CDR2 SQIVND (reference sequence).

The genes are TRBV30 and TRBJ1-1; D is unresolved. V was shortened by 1 base and J by 2 bases, with 8 bases between the two germline ends. Germline CDR1 is GTSNPN and CDR2 is SVGIG (reference sequence). The CDR3 extends over 13 amino acids. In nucleotides, the CDR3 is TGTGCCTGGAGTGGGGAGGGAAACACTGAAGCTTTCTTT. Translated: CAWSGEGNTEAFF.

This clonotype was observed at least ten times. The rearrangement joins TRBV4-1 to TRBJ2-7; D gene unclear. The V end was cut by 3 bases, the J end by 0 bases, with 9 bases between. The germline V gene has CDR1 MGHRA and CDR2 YSYEKL. CDR3 size: 14 residues. The CDR3 loop is CASSHRLDSYEQYF. CDR3 sequence (DNA): TGCGCCAGCAGCCACCGACTTGACTCCTACGAGCAGTACTTC.

Note on this clonotype: A much larger clone is a single base away; this may be a read error. The CDR3 DNA reads TGTGCCAGCAGCTACGGGGACAAAGAGACCCAGTACTTC. This gives the protein CASSYGDKETQYF. The chain has TRBV5-4 and TRBJ2-5; D is perhaps TRBD1 (6 bases). The CDR3 loop spans 13 amino acids. V was trimmed by 3 bases and J by 3 bases, leaving 9 bases between them. Germline-derived CDR1 and CDR2 are SGHNT and YYREEE (reference sequence).

This clonotype was counted many times. The chain has TRBV7-9 and TRBJ1-2, with 7 bases that match TRBD1. V shed 2 bases and J 5 bases; nucleotides not matched to a gene: 5. Germline values: CDR1 SEHNR, CDR2 FQNEAQ (reference sequence). This CDR3 has 14 residues. The CDR3 DNA is TGTGCCAGCAGCTTAACGCAGGGGGATTATGGCTACACCTTC. Amino acid sequence: CASSLTQGDYGYTF.

The chain recombines TRBV19 with TRBJ1-5; no definite D call. The CDR3 totals 13 residues. The germline CDR1 and CDR2 sequences are LNHDA and SQIVND (reference sequence). Trimming left V 9 bases short and J 2 bases short, with 11 bases between. For the CDR3, the DNA is TGTGCCAGCGGAGACACTGGCAATCAGCCCCAGCATTTT. Translated, it gives CASGDTGNQPQHF.

The chain links TRBV12-3 or TRBV12-4 to TRBJ2-1, with unresolved D. V lost 6 bases, J lost 0 bases, and 12 bases lay in between. The CDR3 has 15 amino acids. Written as DNA, the CDR3 is TGTGCCAGCAGCGAAGACCCGAGCTCCTACAATGAGCAGTTCTTC. Its translation: CASSEDPSSYNEQFF.

This chain connects TRBV30 to TRBJ2-5; D is unresolved. This CDR3 region has 11 residues. Per the germline V gene, CDR1 is GTSNPN and CDR2 is SVGIG (reference sequence). V was cut by 5 bases and J by 7 bases, with 11 bases left in between. CDR3 amino acids: CAWGRGVTQYF. CDR3 bases: TGTGCCTGGGGCCGCGGTGTGACCCAGTACTTC.

This clonotype was observed many times. J is TRBJ2-7 and V is TRBV7-8, with D possibly being TRBD1 (5 bases). Germline CDR1 reads SGHVS; CDR2 reads FQNEAQ. The CDR3 consists of 15 residues. Trimming stripped 1 base from V and 4 bases from J, with 14 bases between. The CDR3 reads CASSLESRQGYEQYF. The CDR3 nucleotides are TGTGCCAGCAGCTTAGAAAGTAGGCAGGGTTACGAGCAGTACTTC.

The chain combines TRBV5-1 with TRBJ2-7, with D possibly being TRBD2 (6 bases). The CDR3 contains 11 residues. Germline-derived CDR1 and CDR2 are SGHRS and YFSETQ. With 2 bases removed from V and 11 bases from J, the gap between germline ends came to 11 bases. The CDR3 sequence is CASSLGGSEYF. The CDR3 nucleotides are TGCGCCAGCAGCTTAGGAGGGAGCGAGTACTTC.

At least ten counts were recorded for this clonotype. V usage is TRBV9 and J usage is TRBJ1-5, with 9 positions matching TRBD1. Germline CDR1 reads SGDLS; CDR2 reads YYNGEE. After removal of 7 bases from V and 6 bases from J, the junction contained 5 bases not matched to a gene. This CDR3 is 13 amino acids long. CDR3 sequence: CASGTGGGQPQHF. In nucleotides, the CDR3 is TGTGCCAGCGGTACAGGGGGCGGTCAGCCCCAGCATTTT.

In this sample, this clonotype turned up many times. The chain joins TRBV9 to TRBJ1-2, with D unresolved. This CDR3 region has 15 residues. With 0 bases removed from V and 3 bases from J, the gap between germline ends came to 12 bases. Germline assignment: CDR1 SGDLS and CDR2 YYNGEE. The DNA for the CDR3 is TGTGCCAGCAGCGTAGGAGACGGTCGGGACTATGGCTACACCTTC. Translated, it gives CASSVGDGRDYGYTF.

As regards this clonotype: Just one base apart from a much larger clone, this may be a read error. The conserved closing phenylalanine or tryptophan is absent in this CDR3, likely reflecting a read error. The chain uses TRBV5-4 and TRBJ1-1; a weak D match, TRBD1 (6 bases). The CDR3 length is 15 residues. From germline, CDR1 is SGHNT and CDR2 YYREEE (reference sequence). Trimming removed 2 bases from V and 4 bases from J, with 15 bases in between. As DNA, the CDR3 is TGTGCCAGCAGCTTAAGGGGGATTGAGGGCACTGAAGCTTTCCTT. The encoded protein is CASSLRGIEGTEAFL.

V is TRBV3-1 and J is TRBJ2-5, with 10 bases lining up with TRBD2. Germline CDR1 reads LGHDT; CDR2 reads YNNKEL (reference sequence). CDR3 size: 18 residues. The J segment lost 0 bases and the V segment lost 3 bases, leaving 10 bases of the junction unmatched. The DNA for the CDR3 is TGTGCCAGCAGCCACTTAAGCGGGGGGGCTCCCAACCAAGAGACCCAGTACTTC. It translates to CASSHLSGGAPNQETQYF.

The rearrangement uses TRBV20-1 and TRBJ1-5; 9 bases line up with TRBD1. V shed 5 bases and J 5 bases; nucleotides not matched to a gene: 10. Germline V CDR1 and CDR2: DFQATT, SNEGSKA (reference sequence). The CDR3 is 15 amino acids. The CDR3 bases are TGCAGTGCTCAACAGGGGGCAAGGCCGGATCAGCCCCAGCATTTT. Translation gives CSAQQGARPDQPQHF.

The gene calls are TRBV24-1 and TRBJ2-7; the match to TRBD2 covers 14 bases. The V gene's germline CDR1 is KGHDR and CDR2 SFDVKD. The CDR3 loop spans 17 amino acids. The V and J ends lost 5 bases and 3 bases, in that order; junction bases with no gene match: 8. Written as DNA, the CDR3 is TGTGCCACCAGTGCCGCCGGGACTAGCGGGAGTGACTACGAGCAGTACTTC. Protein product: CATSAAGTSGSDYEQYF.

This clonotype was recorded at least ten times. The chain couples TRBV3-1 to TRBJ1-1, with 8 bases identical to TRBD1. Germline V gives CDR1 LGHDT, CDR2 YNNKEL (reference sequence). V was pared by 6 bases and J by 4 bases, with 7 bases of the junction left unmatched. This CDR3 contains 14 residues. The CDR3 nucleotides are TGTGCCAGCAGGCGACACACAGGGGGCACTGAAGCTTTCTTT. It encodes CASRRHTGGTEAFF.

This clonotype occurred a few times. The chain couples TRBV28 to TRBJ2-7, with D unclear. Trimming stripped 5 bases from V and 5 bases from J, with 19 bases between. From germline, CDR1 is MDHEN and CDR2 SYDVKM. The CDR3 totals 15 residues. The CDR3 DNA follows: TGTGCCAGCAGTCCAACAAGGACCGCTAGGAACGAGCAGTACTTC. Translating it yields CASSPTRTARNEQYF.

For this clonotype: This clone may be a read error of a much larger clone one base away. The genes are TRBV14 and TRBJ1-5; TRBD1 matches at 7 bases. Germline-derived CDR1 and CDR2 are SGHDN and FVKESK. The V segment lost 3 bases and the J segment 5 bases; nucleotides outside the gene matches: 1. The CDR3 covers 13 residues. Written as DNA, the CDR3 is TGTGCCAGCAGCCAGGGACAGCATCAGCCCCAGCATTTT. Translated, it gives CASSQGQHQPQHF. Based on the CDR3 plus reference TRBV14 and TRBJ1-5, the full variable domain is EAGVTQFPSHSVIEKGQTVTLRCDPISGHDNLYWYRRVMGKEIKFLLHFVKESKQDESGMPNNRFLAERTGGTYSTLKVQPAELEDSGVYFCASSQGQHQPQHFGDGTRLSIL.

The V gene is TRBV2, the J gene TRBJ2-2; 7 bases are a match to TRBD1. Germline V gene lookup returns CDR1 SNHLY and CDR2 FYNNEI. The CDR3 has 13 amino acids. The ends lost 8 bases at V and 6 bases at J; junction bases unmatched: 6. Here the CDR3 reads CASRTGAAGELFF. The CDR3 DNA is TGTGCCAGCCGAACAGGGGCGGCCGGGGAGCTGTTTTTT.

The rearrangement joins TRBV7-3 to TRBJ2-3; possible D gene TRBD2, 6 bases. In germline, CDR1 is SGHTA, CDR2 FQGTGA. The V gene lost 7 bases and the J gene lost 2 bases, with 13 bases spanning the gap. The CDR3 loop spans 14 amino acids. This chain's CDR3 is CASKTSSHTDTQYF. The CDR3, as DNA: TGTGCCAGCAAGACTAGTAGCCACACAGATACGCAGTATTTT.

This clonotype has ten or more counts. The chain has TRBV27 and TRBJ2-5; TRBD2 agrees at 8 bases. CDR1 and CDR2 from the germline V gene are MNHEY and SMNVEV (reference sequence). V gave up 5 bases and J gave up 2 bases; unmatched junction bases: 4. The CDR3 is 14 amino acids. CDR3 sequence reads: CASSRLASQETQYF. For the CDR3, the DNA is TGTGCCAGCAGTCGACTAGCGTCACAAGAGACCCAGTACTTC.

The chain is built from TRBV7-8 and TRBJ2-5; possible D gene TRBD2, 5 bases. The V end was cut by 2 bases, the J end by 5 bases, with 15 bases between. Germline V lookup: CDR1 SGHVS, CDR2 FQNEAQ. The CDR3 runs to 15 residues. This CDR3 reads CASSLSPQGGETQYF. The CDR3 DNA reads as TGTGCCAGCAGCTTAAGCCCCCAAGGCGGGGAGACCCAGTACTTC.

This clonotype has just one count. The chain links TRBV24-1 to TRBJ2-1, with D possibly matching TRBD1 (6 bases). Deletions cut 7 bases from V and 5 bases from J, with 17 bases between. Germline lookup yields CDR1 KGHDR and CDR2 SFDVKD. This CDR3 has 15 amino acids. DNA for the CDR3: TGTGCCACCAGCGAACAGGGACGGCAACACAATGAGCAGTTCTTC. Translated, it gives CATSEQGRQHNEQFF.

This clonotype was detected many times. The chain uses TRBV3-1 and TRBJ1-6; 7 bases fit TRBD1. In germline, CDR1 is LGHDT, CDR2 YNNKEL (reference sequence). The CDR3 runs to 15 residues. Trimming at V came to 3 bases and at J to 7 bases, leaving 6 bases not matched to a gene. The DNA for the CDR3 is TGTGCCAGCAGCCATTCGGTCAGGGGGAATTCACCCCTCCACTTT. Amino acids: CASSHSVRGNSPLHF.

This chain joins TRBV28 and TRBJ2-7; D is perhaps TRBD2 (6 bases). Germline CDR1 is MDHEN and CDR2 is SYDVKM. The CDR3 is 16 amino acids. V lost 2 bases to trimming and J lost 2 bases, with 16 bases between them. The CDR3 protein is CASSLPSPGGPYEQYF. The CDR3 region has the DNA TGTGCCAGCAGTTTACCCTCACCCGGAGGGCCCTACGAGCAGTACTTC.

The table lists this clonotype with many counts. The rearrangement uses TRBV29-1 and TRBJ1-2; perhaps TRBD1 as D (6 bases). This CDR3 region has 14 residues. Trimming removed 6 bases at V and 2 bases at J, with 16 bases between. Germline CDR1 reads SQVTM; CDR2 reads ANQGSEA. The CDR3 DNA reads as TGCAGCGTAGAAAGTACAGGGACCAACTATGGCTACACCTTC. Translating it yields CSVESTGTNYGYTF.

This clonotype was seen only a few times. The chain uses TRBV6-1 and TRBJ2-5; D ambiguous. V was clipped by 7 bases and J by 4 bases, with 4 bases between them. CDR3 length: 10 amino acids. The germline gives CDR1 MNHNS, CDR2 SASEGT. CDR3 amino acids: CASKAETQYF. The CDR3 nucleotides are TGTGCCAGCAAGGCAGAGACCCAGTACTTC.